The T cell receptor (beta chain) described here comes from a study of blood T cells in healthy people across ages. At the level of the study: For every two T cells, template switching captured about one barcoded beta molecule.

To note about this clonotype: As yet, its antigen is unknown.

V was clipped by 1 base and J by 3 bases, with 13 bases between them. The CDR3 length is 16 residues. Germline CDR1 and CDR2: SGHTA and FQGTGA. Study-level results: Higher diversity and more naive CD4+ cells were features of long-lived donors, compared to aged donors. Diversity estimates drawn from one million T cells were deemed underestimates.

It was with a sample-barcoded 5' primer and a J-beta primer mix that a second PCR of roughly 6 to 11 cycles was run. Samples each returned at least 2.5 million CDR3-containing paired-end reads. TCRdb recomputed calls from the 5' RACE reads with MiXCR, one row per CDR3 protein. The table includes about 1.6 million distinct CDR3 sequences, around 36% detected once. The source of this sequence is a woman aged 30 to 39 in good health. The source material was blood. The genes are TRBV7-3 and TRBJ1-5; D is possibly TRBD1 (5 bases). The CDR3 loop reads CASSLRTWGYNQPQHF. Written as DNA, the CDR3 is TGTGCCAGCAGCTTAAGGACATGGGGGTACAATCAGCCCCAGCATTTT.